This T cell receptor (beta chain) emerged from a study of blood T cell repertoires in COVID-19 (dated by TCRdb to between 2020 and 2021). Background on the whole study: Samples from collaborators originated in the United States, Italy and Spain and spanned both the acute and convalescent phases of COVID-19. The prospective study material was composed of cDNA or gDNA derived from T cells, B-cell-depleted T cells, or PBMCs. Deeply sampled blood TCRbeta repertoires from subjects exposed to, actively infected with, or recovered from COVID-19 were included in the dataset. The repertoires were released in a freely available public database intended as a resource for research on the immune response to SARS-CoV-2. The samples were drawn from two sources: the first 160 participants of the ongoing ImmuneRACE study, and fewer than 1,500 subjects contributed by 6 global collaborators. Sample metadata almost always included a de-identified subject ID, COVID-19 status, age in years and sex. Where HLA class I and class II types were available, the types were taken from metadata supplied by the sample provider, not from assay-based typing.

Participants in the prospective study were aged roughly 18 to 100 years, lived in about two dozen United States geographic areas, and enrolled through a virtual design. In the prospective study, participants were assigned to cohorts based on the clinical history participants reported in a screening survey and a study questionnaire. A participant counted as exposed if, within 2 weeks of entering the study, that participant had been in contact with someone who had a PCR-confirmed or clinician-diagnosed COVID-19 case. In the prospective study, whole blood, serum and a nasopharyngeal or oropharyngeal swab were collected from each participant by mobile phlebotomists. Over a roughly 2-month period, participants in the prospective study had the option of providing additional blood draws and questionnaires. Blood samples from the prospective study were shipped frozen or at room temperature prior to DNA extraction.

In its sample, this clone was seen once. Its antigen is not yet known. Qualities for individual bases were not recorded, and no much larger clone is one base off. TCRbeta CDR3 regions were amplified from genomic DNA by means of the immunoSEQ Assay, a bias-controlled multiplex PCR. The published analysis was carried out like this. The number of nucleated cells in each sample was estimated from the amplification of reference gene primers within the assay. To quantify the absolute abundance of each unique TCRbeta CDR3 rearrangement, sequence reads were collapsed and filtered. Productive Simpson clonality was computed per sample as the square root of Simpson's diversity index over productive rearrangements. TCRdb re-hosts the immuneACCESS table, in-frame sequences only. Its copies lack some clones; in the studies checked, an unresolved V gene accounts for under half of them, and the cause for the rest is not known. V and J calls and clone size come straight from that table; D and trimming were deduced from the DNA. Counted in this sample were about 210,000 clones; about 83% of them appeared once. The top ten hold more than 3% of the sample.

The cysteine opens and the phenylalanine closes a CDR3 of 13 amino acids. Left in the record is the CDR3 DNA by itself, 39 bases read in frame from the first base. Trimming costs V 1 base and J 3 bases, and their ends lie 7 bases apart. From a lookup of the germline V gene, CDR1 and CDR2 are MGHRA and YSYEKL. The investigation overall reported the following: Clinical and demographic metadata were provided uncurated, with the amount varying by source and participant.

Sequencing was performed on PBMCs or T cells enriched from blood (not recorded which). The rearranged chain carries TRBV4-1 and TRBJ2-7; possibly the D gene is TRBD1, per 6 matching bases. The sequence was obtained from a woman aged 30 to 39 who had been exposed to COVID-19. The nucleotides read TGCGCCAGCAGCCAAGGGACAGACTACGAGCAGTACTTC. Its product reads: CASSQGTDYEQYF.